This T cell receptor beta chain derives from a study of T cell responses to AZD1222 COVID-19 vaccine (dated by TCRdb to the early 2020s). Turning to the overall study: TCR sequencing covered fewer than 250 trial participants: 207 given two doses of AZD1222 and about 26 given two doses of MenACWY control vaccine. Trial participants were enrolled into age subgroups of 18-55, 56-69 and 70-plus years, which contained approximately 150, 30 and 60 TCR-sequenced participants, respectively. The investigation overall reported the following: Conclusions about previously exposed vaccinees are limited because only five to seven AZD1222 recipients were SARS-CoV-2 seropositive at baseline. Vaccine-associated CD4 TCRs spanned the whole spike protein, with dominant responses in regions 160-218 and 743-854. In the small 56-69-year group, the increase in depth fell short of significance, most likely because of low power. Participants were mostly white British, with more females than males. The authors suggested clonal diversity may have been underestimated. Spike-specific TCR breadth and depth rose significantly after two AZD1222 doses compared with day 0 and with MenACWY recipients. Epitopes outside the regions mutated in the B.1.351 and B.1.1.7 variants were reportedly recognized by nearly half of the unique spike-specific TCRs. Because no samples from the day 14 peak response were available, repertoires could be characterized only after the peak T cell response.

This clone was seen more than once but under ten times. Its binding antigen is unknown. Base qualities are not at hand, and no much larger clone is one base apart. The CDR3 regions of human TCRbeta chains were analyzed by immunosequencing. In the paper's pipeline: TCRs in the repertoires were matched against a reference library of SARS-CoV-2-specific TCRs that had been generated with the MIRA antigen-specificity platform. Breadth meant the fraction of unique TCRs that were SARS-CoV-2-associated, whereas depth meant the fraction of total T cells that were SARS-CoV-2-associated. Using the MIRA data, every spike-specific TCR was mapped to the spike region that the TCR reacted to and assigned to either a CD4 or a CD8 class. Log10-transformed breadth and depth values were compared by one-way ANOVA with Sidak's multiple comparisons tests. In its TCRdb copy, this immuneACCESS table keeps in-frame sequences only and misses some clones. Where compared with another copy, unresolved V genes explain less than half of these, and the others have no known cause. That table gives V, J and clone size, and the DNA gave D and trimming. Across this sample there are about 70,000 clones, with about nine tenths seen only once. Around 3.2% of the sample is held by the ten biggest clonotypes.

The cysteine opens and the phenylalanine closes a CDR3 of 17 amino acids. Solely the CDR3 DNA is kept, with 51 bases framed from the first base. V and J are trimmed by 3 bases and 0 bases, and the gene matches miss 7 bases of the junction. The germline V gene (reference sequence) sets CDR1 to LGHDT and CDR2 to YNNKEL. The sample's time point label, in plain terms: about 28 days (+/-7) after the second vaccine dose. Because spike-specific TCR depth and breadth did not differ between the two schedules, AZD1222 recipients who got a second dose at roughly 4 weeks were pooled with those who got a second dose at roughly 12 weeks. Samples from vaccinated people were obtained from the UK trials COV001 and COV002, which included a single-blind randomized controlled phase 2/3 trial of AZD1222 (ChAdOx1 nCoV-19) in healthy adults. Trial participant PBMC samples were collected at day 0 and day 28 after the second dose for TCRbeta chain sequencing.

The input for sequencing was peripheral blood, taken 28 days after the second AZD1222 dose. This TCR came from an adult who received the AZD1222 COVID-19 vaccine. This chain is built from TRBV3-1 (or the pseudogene TRBV3-2) and TRBJ1-4; 7 middle bases align to TRBD1. The CDR3: CASSQATGSATNEKLFF. The nucleotide sequence reads as follows: TGTGCCAGCAGCCAGGCGACAGGGAGTGCAACTAATGAAAAACTGTTTTTT.